The entry below gives a single T cell receptor beta chain sequence along with its context. Its antigen is still unknown. The record originates from a study of cytomegalovirus exposure and HLA in healthy donors. About the study: There were tens of millions of unique TCRs (from HLA-typed donors) in an early data release. Study findings and constraints: Cytomegalovirus association was assigned to under 200 TCR beta chains. V segments that were indistinguishable, TRBV6-2 and TRBV6-3 among them, were omitted from analysis.

The PCR ran on 60 Vbeta and 13 Jbeta primers. Sequencing was performed with immunoSEQ multiplex PCR; in TCRdb, only in-frame clones are kept and a portion is missing. The sample consists of around 150,000 clones, 75% of them appearing once. The CDR3 extends over 15 amino acids. The germline gives CDR1 SGDLS, CDR2 YYNGEE. The V and J ends lost 0 bases and 4 bases, in that order; junction bases with no gene match: 4. The TCR was taken from a young man in good health and CMV-seropositive. The sample taken for sequencing was PBMCs. V usage is TRBV9 and J usage is TRBJ2-3, with 8 nucleotides matching TRBD1. The CDR3 nucleotides read TGTGCCAGCAGCGTAGTGTCAGGGGGCGCAGATACGCAGTATTTT. Its protein is CASSVVSGGADTQYF.